Below are 4 T cell receptor beta chains sequenced from a single sample in a study of blood T cell repertoires in COVID-19. The assay was immunoSEQ multiplex PCR, and TCRdb's table has in-frame clones only and misses some. The data contain over 200,000 clones, about 88% of them singletons. Sequenced: peripheral blood. Receptor source: an older woman with acute or convalescent COVID-19.

This clone showed up just once. This chain connects TRBV4-1 to TRBJ1-1; 7 bases are shared with TRBD1. This CDR3 is built from 15 residues. Germline V gene data show CDR1 as MGHRA and CDR2 as YSYEKL. V was clipped by 4 bases and J by 6 bases; unmatched bases: 11. For the CDR3, the DNA is TGCGCCAGCAGCCGGGTAACAGGGGAAATGGCTGAAGCTTTCTTT. This gives the protein CASSRVTGEMAEAFF.

V gene TRBV24-1 combines with J gene TRBJ1-4; 8 nucleotides match TRBD1. V lost 10 bases and J lost 4; bases outside the gene matches: 10. The length of the CDR3 is 15 residues. The V gene's germline CDR1 is KGHDR and CDR2 SFDVKD. The DNA for the CDR3 is TGTGCCACACAAGACTCCGGGACAGGTAATGAAAAACTGTTTTTT. Translated: CATQDSGTGNEKLFF.

This chain links TRBV15 with TRBJ1-1; D remains unclear. The CDR3 extends over 13 amino acids. V gave up 1 base and J gave up 2 bases, with 5 bases separating them. The V gene's germline CDR1 is LNHNV and CDR2 YYDKDF (reference sequence). In DNA form, the CDR3 reads TGTGCCACCAGCAGAGGAGTAAACACTGAAGCTTTCTTT. The encoded protein is CATSRGVNTEAFF. Full variable domain (outside the CDR3, taken from reference TRBV15 and TRBJ1-1): DAMVIQNPRYQVTQFGKPVTLSCSQTLNHNVMYWYQQKSSQAPKLLFHYYDKDFNNEADTPDNFQSRRPNTSFCFLDIRSPGLGDTAMYLCATSRGVNTEAFFGQGTRLTVV.

This clone has only one observation. The rearrangement links TRBV18 to TRBJ1-2; 9 bases are a match to TRBD1. Trimming removed 3 bases from V and 3 bases from J; junction bases left unmatched: 2. The CDR3 consists of 14 residues. The germline CDR1 and CDR2 sequences are KGHSH and LQKENI. The CDR3 DNA reads TGTGCCAGCTCACCCAGGGACAGGGACTATGGCTACACCTTC. Residues: CASSPRDRDYGYTF. Looking up the rest from reference TRBV18 and TRBJ1-2 gives the full variable domain: NAGVMQNPRHLVRRRGQEARLRCSPMKGHSHVYWYRQLPEEGLKFMVYLQKENIIDESGMPKERFSAEFPKEGPSILRIQQVVRGDSAAYFCASSPRDRDYGYTFGSGTRLTVV.